What follows are 12 T cell receptor beta chains derived from one specimen sequenced in a study of blood T cell repertoires in COVID-19. The data were produced by immunoSEQ multiplex PCR, yet TCRdb's version contains in-frame clones alone and is incomplete. Of under 95,000 clones in the sample, roughly nine tenths are singletons; the top ten hold approximately 2.8%. The sample taken for sequencing was peripheral blood. The source is a man over 45 with COVID-19, enrolled during active disease.

The rearrangement uses TRBV10-1 and TRBJ1-6; no definite D call. Germline-derived CDR1 and CDR2 are WNHNN and SYGVQD (reference sequence). V lost 3 bases to trimming and J lost 10 bases, with 4 bases between them. The CDR3 totals 11 residues. CDR3 sequence: CASSDRSPLHF. CDR3 DNA sequence: TGCGCCAGCAGTGACAGGTCACCCCTCCACTTT.

The chain's CDR3 is CASRHPGGMNTEAFF. The CDR3 region has the DNA TGTGCCAGCAGGCATCCAGGGGGAATGAACACTGAAGCTTTCTTT. V is TRBV28 and J is TRBJ1-1; TRBD1 matches at 7 bases. In germline, CDR1 is MDHEN, CDR2 SYDVKM. The junction had 7 bases not matched to a gene; V was cut back by 6 bases and J by 0 bases. The CDR3 runs 15 residues.

The CDR3 is CASSFLTGELFF. The CDR3 DNA reads as TGTGCCAGTAGTTTCCTAACCGGGGAGCTGTTTTTT. The chain couples TRBV19 to TRBJ2-2, with unresolved D. The length of the CDR3 is 12 residues. V lost 5 bases and J lost 5, with 6 bases in between. Germline CDR1 reads LNHDA; CDR2 reads SQIVND (reference sequence).

The chain employs TRBV6-6 and TRBJ1-4; D unresolved. CDR1 and CDR2 from the germline V gene are MNHNY and SVGAGI (reference sequence). This CDR3 has 16 residues. V was clipped by 5 bases and J by 0 bases, with 13 bases between them. The CDR3 sequence: CASSHTLRATNEKLFF. Written as DNA, the CDR3 is TGTGCCAGCAGTCATACTCTCCGTGCAACTAATGAAAAACTGTTTTTT.

The J gene is TRBJ1-2, the V gene TRBV5-1, with no clear D. Looked up from germline, CDR1 is SGHRS and CDR2 is YFSETQ. With 0 bases removed from V and 8 bases from J, the gap between germline ends came to 11 bases. This CDR3 has 13 amino acids. The CDR3 sequence: CASSLEALRGYTF. The CDR3 coding sequence is TGCGCCAGCAGCTTGGAAGCGTTGAGGGGCTACACCTTC.

This clone was observed a single time. The chain couples TRBV3-1 (or the pseudogene TRBV3-2) to TRBJ1-1; weak D call: TRBD1 (5 bases). V was shortened by 0 bases and J by 8 bases, with 10 bases between the two germline ends. The CDR3 contains 13 residues. The V gene's germline CDR1 is LGHDT and CDR2 YNNKEL (reference sequence). As DNA, the CDR3 is TGTGCCAGCAGCCAAGATTTGGGGGGGGAAGCTTTCTTT. This sequence encodes CASSQDLGGEAFF.

V and J are TRBV7-7 and TRBJ1-2; D is undetermined. V lost 4 bases and J lost 0, with 18 bases in between. Germline V lookup: CDR1 SSHAT, CDR2 FNYEAQ (reference sequence). The CDR3 totals 17 residues. The DNA of the CDR3 is TGTGCCAGCAGCTCCGGGATCTCCATAGAGCCTAACTATGGCTACACCTTC. This codes for CASSSGISIEPNYGYTF.

The chain links TRBV6-6 to TRBJ1-1; 7 nucleotides align to TRBD1. Germline lookup yields CDR1 MNHNY and CDR2 SVGAGI (reference sequence). The CDR3 is 13 amino acids. J gave up 8 bases and V 5 bases, and 8 bases lay outside the gene matches. The CDR3 loop reads CASSVNSDREAFF. Here the CDR3 DNA reads TGTGCCAGCAGTGTCAACTCGGACAGGGAAGCTTTCTTT.

This sequence joins TRBV7-9 and TRBJ2-7; 10 bases map to TRBD2. CDR1 SEHNR and CDR2 FQNEAQ come from the germline V gene (reference sequence). The CDR3 is 15 residues long. The J segment lost 4 bases and the V segment lost 2 bases, leaving 5 bases of the junction unmatched. The CDR3: CASSLMASGSYEQYF. The CDR3 coding sequence is TGTGCCAGCAGCTTAATGGCTAGCGGGAGTTACGAGCAGTACTTC.

The chain employs TRBV5-1 and TRBJ2-5, with 7 bases fitting TRBD2. The CDR3 runs to 14 residues. Germline-derived CDR1 and CDR2 are SGHRS and YFSETQ. The V segment lost 4 bases and the J segment 5 bases; nucleotides outside the gene matches: 8. The CDR3, as DNA: TGCGCCAGCAGCATCGGACTAGTCGGGGAGACCCAGTACTTC. Translation gives CASSIGLVGETQYF.

The chain couples TRBV30 to TRBJ2-2; TRBD1 is a possible D gene (5 bases). The CDR3 length is 13 residues. CDR1 is GTSNPN and CDR2 is SVGIG in the germline V gene (reference sequence). CDR3 residues: CAFSGQTTGELFF. The CDR3 nucleotides read TGTGCTTTCTCAGGGCAGACCACCGGGGAGCTGTTTTTT.

This chain links TRBV30 with TRBJ2-1, with 7 bases aligning to TRBD2. CDR1 GTSNPN and CDR2 SVGIG come from the germline V gene (reference sequence). The CDR3 spans 15 residues. V was pared by 2 bases and J by 15 bases, with 19 bases of the junction left unmatched. CDR3 DNA sequence: TGTGCCTGGAGTTCTCAGGCTATGGCGGGAGCAGCACCGTTCTTC. This codes for CAWSSQAMAGAAPFF.